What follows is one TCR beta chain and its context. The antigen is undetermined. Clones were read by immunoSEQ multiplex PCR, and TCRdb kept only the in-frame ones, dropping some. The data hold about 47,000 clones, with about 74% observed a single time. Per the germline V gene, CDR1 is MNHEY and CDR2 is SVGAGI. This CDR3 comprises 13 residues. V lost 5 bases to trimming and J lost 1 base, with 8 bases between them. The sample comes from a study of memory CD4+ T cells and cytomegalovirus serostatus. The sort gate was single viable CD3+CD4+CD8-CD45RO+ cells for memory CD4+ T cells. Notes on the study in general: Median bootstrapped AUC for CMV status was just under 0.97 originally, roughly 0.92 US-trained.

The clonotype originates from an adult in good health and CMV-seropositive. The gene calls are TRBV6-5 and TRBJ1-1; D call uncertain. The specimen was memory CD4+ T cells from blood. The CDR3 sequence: CASSQNKNTEAFF. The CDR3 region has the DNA TGTGCCAGCAGTCAAAATAAGAACACTGAAGCTTTCTTT.